This note documents a single T cell receptor beta chain sequence. The data originate from a study of shared clonotypes between healthy human individuals. About the research overall: For every donor, three CD4 naive, three CD4 memory, two CD8 naive and one CD8 memory plates were used.

The J segment lost 5 bases and the V segment lost 6 bases, leaving 5 bases of the junction unmatched. The CDR3 extends over 15 amino acids. CDR1 is MDHEN, CDR2 SYDVKM, per germline. Profiling relied on immunoSEQ multiplex PCR, and the TCRdb table lists in-frame clones only, not all of them. Counted here are about 600,000 clones, around 97% occurring once; the ten biggest clones make up around 0.057%. All donors were Caucasian adults living in Nashville, Tennessee. Sequenced material: naive CD4+ T cells sorted from blood. The subset: CD45RA+ positively selected. This chain connects TRBV28 to TRBJ2-5; 14 bases agree with TRBD2. The clonotype originates from a woman under 40 in good health. This chain's CDR3 is CASSGTSGRIETQYF. The CDR3 DNA is TGTGCCAGCAGCGGGACTAGCGGGAGAATCGAGACCCAGTACTTC.